The clone carrying this T cell receptor beta chain was counted a few times. Antigen specificity is unknown. This sample was taken from a study of human T cells and chemical hapten exposure. Across the study: Patch testing placed 0.01% DPC on the upper back, with readings at 6 days. Overall study results and limits: Sensitizing with DPC caused no change in TCRs above 1 in 1000 frequency. Donor immune responses may differ from healthy people's, since all donors had alopecia.

TCRdb passed the RACE reads through MiXCR, listing each CDR3 protein once. Here the sample spans about 69,000 distinct CDR3 sequences, 32% being singletons. Time point of the sample: patch test 1, 2 weeks after DPC sensitization. The treatment was: therapeutic diphenylcyclopropenone sensitization with weekly scalp DPC. Blood draws preceded each patch test application. The CDR3 runs to 15 residues. The J segment lost 7 bases and the V segment lost 4 bases, leaving 12 bases of the junction unmatched. Germline values: CDR1 SEHNR, CDR2 FQNEAQ (reference sequence). The sequence came from a man aged 35 to 55 with alopecia areata. Some clones in this sample may be carry-over from other donors' samples. The input for sequencing was whole blood, taken in connection with sensitization to the hapten diphenylcyclopropenone (DPC). This rearrangement joins TRBV7-9 to TRBJ2-7; 8 nucleotides match TRBD1. CDR3 nucleotides: TGTGCCAGCAGCTCCCCCGACAGGGGTGGGTGGGAGCAGTACTTC. Protein sequence: CASSSPDRGGWEQYF.